The entry below gives a single TCR beta chain sequence along with its context. The data derive from a study of CD8+ T cells in alopecia areata. CDR1 SQVTM and CDR2 ANQGSEA come from the germline V gene. Trimming cost V 6 bases and J 4 bases; bases outside gene matches: 6. The CDR3 is 13 residues long. Treatment specified: oral pan-JAK inhibitor, 5-10 mg twice daily. Extracted from the samples, RNA was reverse transcribed into cDNA to serve as the sequencing template. Profiled with immunoSEQ multiplex PCR; TCRdb holds only in-frame clones, not every one. In the table there are about 190,000 clones, 55% to 70% of which are singletons.

The genes are TRBV29-1 and TRBJ1-2; TRBD1 matches 9 bases. The sequence derives from a human donor with alopecia areata. Sequencing was performed on CD4+ T cells sorted from blood, taken at week 4, from a patient treated with tofacitinib. This chain's CDR3 is CSVGGQGGYGYTF. The CDR3 nucleotides are TGCAGCGTGGGGGGACAGGGAGGCTATGGCTACACCTTC. Variable domain in full (rest from reference TRBV29-1 and TRBJ1-2): SAVISQKPSRDICQRGTSLTIQCQVDSQVTMMFWYRQQPGQSLTLIATANQGSEATYESGFVIDKFPISRPNLTFSTLTVSNMSPEDSSIYLCSVGGQGGYGYTFGSGTRLTVV.